The TCR beta chain described here comes from a study of CD8+ T cells in alopecia areata. Regarding the study as a whole: Between patients, shared TCR sequences were less clear than in mice. This was possibly due in part to HLA diversity in the patient population. Resident alphabeta T cells of normal skin are also sequenced in scalp samples. Many expanded lesional clones stayed in scalp and blood while on tofacitinib.

Concerning this clone itself: The antigen remains undetermined.

cDNA prepared by RNA extraction and subsequent reverse transcription served as the template for sequencing. Sequencing was performed with immunoSEQ multiplex PCR; in TCRdb, only in-frame clones are kept and a portion is missing. The sample contains about 76,000 clones, approximately 66% of which appear only once. As to treatment: oral pan-JAK inhibitor, 5-10 mg twice daily. The sequence came from a human donor with alopecia areata. Sample: CD8+ T cells sorted from blood, taken at week 24, from a patient treated with tofacitinib.

Written as DNA, the CDR3 is TGCGCCAGCAGCTTGGCCGGGGGAGACACTGAAGCTTTCTTT. This codes for CASSLAGGDTEAFF. The V gene is TRBV5-1, the J gene TRBJ1-1, with D possibly TRBD1 on 5 matching bases. The V gene's germline CDR1 is SGHRS and CDR2 YFSETQ. CDR3 length: 14 amino acids. V was pared by 0 bases and J by 3 bases, with 9 bases between.